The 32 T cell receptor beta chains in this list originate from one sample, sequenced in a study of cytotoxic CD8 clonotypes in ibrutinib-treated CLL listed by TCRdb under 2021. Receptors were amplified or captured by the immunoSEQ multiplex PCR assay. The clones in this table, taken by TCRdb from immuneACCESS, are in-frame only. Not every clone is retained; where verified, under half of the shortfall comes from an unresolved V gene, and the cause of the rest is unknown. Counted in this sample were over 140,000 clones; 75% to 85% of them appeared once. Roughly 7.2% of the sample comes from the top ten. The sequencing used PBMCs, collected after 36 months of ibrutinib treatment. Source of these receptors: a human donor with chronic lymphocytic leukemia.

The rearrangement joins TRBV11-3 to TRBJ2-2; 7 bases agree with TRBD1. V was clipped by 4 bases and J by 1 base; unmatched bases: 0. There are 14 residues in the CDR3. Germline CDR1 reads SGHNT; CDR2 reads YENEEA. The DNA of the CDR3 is TGTGCCAGCAGCTGGACAGGGAACACCGGGGAGCTGTTTTTT. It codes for CASSWTGNTGELFF.

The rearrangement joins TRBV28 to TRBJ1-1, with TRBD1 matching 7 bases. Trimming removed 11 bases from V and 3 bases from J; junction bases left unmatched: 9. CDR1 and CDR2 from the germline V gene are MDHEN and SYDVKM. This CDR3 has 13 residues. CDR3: CAGRTGGDTEAFF. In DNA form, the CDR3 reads TGTGCCGGACGGACAGGTGGAGACACTGAAGCTTTCTTT.

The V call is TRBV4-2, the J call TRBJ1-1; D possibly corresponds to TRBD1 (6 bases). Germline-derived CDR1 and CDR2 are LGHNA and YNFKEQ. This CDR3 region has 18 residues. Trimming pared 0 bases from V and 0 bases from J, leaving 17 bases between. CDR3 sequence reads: CASSQDRLDRPLNTEAFF. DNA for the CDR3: TGTGCCAGCAGCCAAGATCGGTTAGACAGGCCCCTGAACACTGAAGCTTTCTTT.

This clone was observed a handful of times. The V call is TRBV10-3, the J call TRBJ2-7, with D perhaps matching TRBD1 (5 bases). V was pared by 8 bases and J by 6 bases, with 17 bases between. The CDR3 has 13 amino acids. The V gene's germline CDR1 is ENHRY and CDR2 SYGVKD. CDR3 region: CAIGAPRRAEQYF. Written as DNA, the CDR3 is TGTGCCATCGGGGCTCCTAGAAGGGCCGAGCAGTACTTC.

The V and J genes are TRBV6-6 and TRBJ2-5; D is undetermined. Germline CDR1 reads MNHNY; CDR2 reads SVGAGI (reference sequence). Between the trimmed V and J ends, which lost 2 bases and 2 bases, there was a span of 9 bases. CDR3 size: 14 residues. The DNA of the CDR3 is TGTGCCAGCAGTTACGGTCTCCTTCAAGAGACCCAGTACTTC. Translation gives CASSYGLLQETQYF.

In DNA, the CDR3 is TGCAGCGCCGGACTAGCGGCCACCGGGGAGCTGTTTTTT. As protein: CSAGLAATGELFF. The genes are TRBV29-1 and TRBJ2-2; 10 bases map to TRBD2. The CDR3 extends over 13 amino acids. Losses at the gene ends were 7 bases for V and 4 bases for J; bases not matched to a gene: 3. The germline gives CDR1 SQVTM, CDR2 ANQGSEA.

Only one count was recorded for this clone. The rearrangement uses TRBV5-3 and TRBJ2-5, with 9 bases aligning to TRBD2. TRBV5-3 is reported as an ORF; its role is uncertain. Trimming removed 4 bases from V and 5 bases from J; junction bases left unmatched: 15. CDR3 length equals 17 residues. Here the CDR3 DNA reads TGTGCCAGAAGCACCGAGGGGCCCCAGCGGGGGGTTGAGACCCAGTACTTC. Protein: CARSTEGPQRGVETQYF.

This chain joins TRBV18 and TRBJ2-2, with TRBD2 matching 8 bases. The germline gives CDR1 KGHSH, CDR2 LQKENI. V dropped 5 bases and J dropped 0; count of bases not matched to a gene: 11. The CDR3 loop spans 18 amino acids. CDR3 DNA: TGTGCCAGCTCAGACTTTGGACTAGCTGCGACGAACACCGGGGAGCTGTTTTTT. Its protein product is CASSDFGLAATNTGELFF.

CDR3 sequence reads: CSATASYEQYF. CDR3 nucleotides: TGCAGTGCTACAGCCTCCTACGAGCAGTACTTC. This chain uses TRBV20-1 with TRBJ2-7; D ambiguous. The CDR3 length is 11 residues. V was cut by 4 bases and J by 0 bases, with 4 bases left in between. The germline gives CDR1 DFQATT, CDR2 SNEGSKA (reference sequence).

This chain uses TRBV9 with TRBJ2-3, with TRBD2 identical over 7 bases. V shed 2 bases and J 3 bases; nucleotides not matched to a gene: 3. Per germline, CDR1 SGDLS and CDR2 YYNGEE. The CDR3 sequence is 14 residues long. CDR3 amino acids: CASSVGEGTDTQYF. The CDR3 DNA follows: TGTGCCAGCAGCGTGGGGGAGGGAACAGATACGCAGTATTTT.

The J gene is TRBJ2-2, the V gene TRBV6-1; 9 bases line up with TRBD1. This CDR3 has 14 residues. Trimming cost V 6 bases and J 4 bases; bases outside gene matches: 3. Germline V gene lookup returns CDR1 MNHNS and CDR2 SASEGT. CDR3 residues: CASRTGGGTGELFF. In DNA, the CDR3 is TGTGCCAGCAGAACAGGGGGCGGCACCGGGGAGCTGTTTTTT.

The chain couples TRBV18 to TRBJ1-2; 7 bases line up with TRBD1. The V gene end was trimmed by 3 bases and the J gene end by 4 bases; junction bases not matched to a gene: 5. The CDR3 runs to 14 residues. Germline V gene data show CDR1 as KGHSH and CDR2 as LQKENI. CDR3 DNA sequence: TGTGCCAGCTCACCGACCGGGACAGCCTATGGCTACACCTTC. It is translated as CASSPTGTAYGYTF.

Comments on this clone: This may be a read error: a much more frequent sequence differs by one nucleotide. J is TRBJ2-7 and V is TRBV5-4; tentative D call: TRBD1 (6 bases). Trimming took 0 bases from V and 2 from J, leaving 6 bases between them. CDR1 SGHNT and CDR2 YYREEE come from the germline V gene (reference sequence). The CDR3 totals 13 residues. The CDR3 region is CASSLDRAYEQYF. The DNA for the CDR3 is TGTGCCAGCAGCTTGGACAGGGCCTACGAGCAGTACTTC.

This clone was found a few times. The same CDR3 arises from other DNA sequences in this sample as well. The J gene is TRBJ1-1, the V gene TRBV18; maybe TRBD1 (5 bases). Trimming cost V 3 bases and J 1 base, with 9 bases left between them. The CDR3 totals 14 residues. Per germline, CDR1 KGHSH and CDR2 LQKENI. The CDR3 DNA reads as TGTGCCAGCTCACCGGGACTCACGAACACTGAAGCTTTCTTT. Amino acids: CASSPGLTNTEAFF.

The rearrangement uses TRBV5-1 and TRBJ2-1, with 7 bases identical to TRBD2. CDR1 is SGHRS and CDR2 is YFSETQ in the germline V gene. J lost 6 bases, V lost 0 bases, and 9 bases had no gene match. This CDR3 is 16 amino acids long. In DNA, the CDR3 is TGCGCCAGCAGCTTGGTCGGCGGGAGTGCCCCCAATGAGCAGTTCTTC. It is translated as CASSLVGGSAPNEQFF.

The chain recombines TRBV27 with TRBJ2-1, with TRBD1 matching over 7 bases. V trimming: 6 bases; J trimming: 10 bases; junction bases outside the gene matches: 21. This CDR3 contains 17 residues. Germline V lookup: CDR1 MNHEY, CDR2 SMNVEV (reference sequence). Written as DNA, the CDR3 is TGTGCCAGCAGACAGGGGCGACGCAACCCCCCGCCGGCAGAGCAGTTCTTC. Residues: CASRQGRRNPPPAEQFF.

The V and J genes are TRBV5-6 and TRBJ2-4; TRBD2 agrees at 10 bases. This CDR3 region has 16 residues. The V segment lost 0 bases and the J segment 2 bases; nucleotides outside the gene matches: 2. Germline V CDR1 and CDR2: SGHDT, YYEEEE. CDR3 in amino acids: CASSLVAGGPKNIQYF. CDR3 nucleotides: TGTGCCAGCAGCTTGGTAGCGGGAGGTCCCAAAAACATTCAGTACTTC.

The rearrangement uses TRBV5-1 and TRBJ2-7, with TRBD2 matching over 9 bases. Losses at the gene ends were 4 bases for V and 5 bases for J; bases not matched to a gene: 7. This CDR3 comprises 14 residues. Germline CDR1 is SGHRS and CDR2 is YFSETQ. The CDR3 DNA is TGCGCCAGCAGCCCGAGACTAGCGGAGGACGAGCAGTACTTC. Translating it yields CASSPRLAEDEQYF.

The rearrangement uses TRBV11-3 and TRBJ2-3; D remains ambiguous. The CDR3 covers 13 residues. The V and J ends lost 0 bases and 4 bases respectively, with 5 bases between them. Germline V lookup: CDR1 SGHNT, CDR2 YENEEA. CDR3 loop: CASSLEAADTQYF. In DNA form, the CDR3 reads TGTGCCAGCAGCTTAGAAGCTGCAGATACGCAGTATTTT.

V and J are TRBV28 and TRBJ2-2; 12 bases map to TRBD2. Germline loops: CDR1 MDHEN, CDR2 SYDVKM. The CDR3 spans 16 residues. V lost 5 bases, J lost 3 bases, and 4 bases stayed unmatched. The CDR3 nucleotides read TGTGCCAGCAGTCCTAGCGGGGGGGCCCACACCGGGGAGCTGTTTTTT. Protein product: CASSPSGGAHTGELFF.

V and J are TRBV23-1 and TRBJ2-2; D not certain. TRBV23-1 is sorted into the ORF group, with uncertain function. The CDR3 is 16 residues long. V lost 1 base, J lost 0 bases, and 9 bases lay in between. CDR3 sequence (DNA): TGCGCCAGCAGTCAATGGCTAGGCTCGAACACCGGGGAGCTGTTTTTT. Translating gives CASSQWLGSNTGELFF.

The CDR3 here is CASSQGGGVQPQHF. In DNA, the CDR3 is TGCGCCAGCAGCCAAGGAGGGGGGGTTCAGCCCCAGCATTTT. The rearrangement uses TRBV4-1 and TRBJ1-5; a possible D gene is TRBD1 (6 bases). CDR1 and CDR2 (germline): MGHRA, YSYEKL. V was cut by 1 base and J by 6 bases, with 10 bases left in between. CDR3 length: 14 amino acids.

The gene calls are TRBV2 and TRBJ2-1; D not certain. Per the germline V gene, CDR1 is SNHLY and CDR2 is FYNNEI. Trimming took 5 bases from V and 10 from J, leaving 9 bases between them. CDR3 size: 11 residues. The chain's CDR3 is CASSWAGEQFF. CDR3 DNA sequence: TGTGCCAGCAGTTGGGCCGGAGAGCAGTTCTTC.

The CDR3: CASSMRTALPGEQYF. The CDR3 DNA sequence: TGTGCCAGCAGTATGCGGACAGCCCTCCCGGGAGAGCAGTACTTC. The rearrangement joins TRBV28 to TRBJ2-7, with TRBD1 as a possible D gene (6 bases). The CDR3 is 15 residues long. Trimming removed 5 bases at V and 7 bases at J, with 21 bases between. Germline-derived CDR1 and CDR2 are MDHEN and SYDVKM.

In DNA form, the CDR3 reads TGCAGCGTTGAAGATGGAAGCCGATATGGCTACACCTTC. Translated, it gives CSVEDGSRYGYTF. The gene calls are TRBV29-1 and TRBJ1-2; no clear D. Deletions cut 0 bases from V and 5 bases from J, with 10 bases between. The CDR3 consists of 13 residues. Germline CDR1 is SQVTM and CDR2 is ANQGSEA.

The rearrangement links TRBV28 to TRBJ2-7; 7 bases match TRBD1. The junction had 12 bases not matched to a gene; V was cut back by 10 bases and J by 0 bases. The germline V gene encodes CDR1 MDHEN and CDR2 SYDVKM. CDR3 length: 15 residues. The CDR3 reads CAIGTVSFGSYEQYF. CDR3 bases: TGTGCCATCGGGACAGTGAGTTTTGGCTCCTACGAGCAGTACTTC. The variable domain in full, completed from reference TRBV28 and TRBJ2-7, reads DVKVTQSSRYLVKRTGEKVFLECVQDMDHENMFWYRQDPGLGLRLIYFSYDVKMKEKGDIPEGYSVSREKKERFSLILESASTNQTSMYLCAIGTVSFGSYEQYFGPGTRLTVT.

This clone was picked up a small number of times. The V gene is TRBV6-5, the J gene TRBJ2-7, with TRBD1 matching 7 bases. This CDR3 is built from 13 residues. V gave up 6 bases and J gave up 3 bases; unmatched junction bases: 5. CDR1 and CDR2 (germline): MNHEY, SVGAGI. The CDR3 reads CASRTGTVYEQYF. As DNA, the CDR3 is TGTGCCAGCAGAACCGGGACAGTCTACGAGCAGTACTTC.

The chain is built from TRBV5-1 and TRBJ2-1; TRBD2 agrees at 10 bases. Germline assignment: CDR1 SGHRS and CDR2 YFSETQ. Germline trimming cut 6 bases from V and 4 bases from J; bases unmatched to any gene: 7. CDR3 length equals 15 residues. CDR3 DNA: TGCGCCAGCAATCTAGCGGGGGCCTTATACAATGAGCAGTTCTTC. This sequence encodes CASNLAGALYNEQFF.

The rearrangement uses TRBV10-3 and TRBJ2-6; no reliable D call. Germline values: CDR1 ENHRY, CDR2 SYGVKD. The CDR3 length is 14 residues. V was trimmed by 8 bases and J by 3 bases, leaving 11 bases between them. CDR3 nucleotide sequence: TGTGCCATCCACGGTGAGCTTGGGGCCAACGTCCTGACTTTC. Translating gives CAIHGELGANVLTF.

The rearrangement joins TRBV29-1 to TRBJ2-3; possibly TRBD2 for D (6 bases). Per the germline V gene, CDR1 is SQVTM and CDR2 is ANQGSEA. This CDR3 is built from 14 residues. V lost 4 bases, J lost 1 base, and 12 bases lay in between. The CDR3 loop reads CSVVVLAGTDTQYF. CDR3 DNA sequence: TGCAGCGTTGTAGTACTAGCAGGCACAGATACGCAGTATTTT.

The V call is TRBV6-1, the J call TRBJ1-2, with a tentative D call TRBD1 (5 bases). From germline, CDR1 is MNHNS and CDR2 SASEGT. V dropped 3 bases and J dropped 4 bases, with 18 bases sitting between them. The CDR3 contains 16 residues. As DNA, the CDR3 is TGTGCCAGCAGTGAGAGAGCAGGGCTAGGACCCTATGGCTACACCTTC. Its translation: CASSERAGLGPYGYTF.

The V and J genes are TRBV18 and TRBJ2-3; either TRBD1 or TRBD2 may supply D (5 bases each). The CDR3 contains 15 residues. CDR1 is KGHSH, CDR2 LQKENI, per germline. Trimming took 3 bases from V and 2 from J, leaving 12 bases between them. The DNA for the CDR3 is TGTGCCAGCTCACCTCCGGGACCTTACACAGATACGCAGTATTTT. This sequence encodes CASSPPGPYTDTQYF.